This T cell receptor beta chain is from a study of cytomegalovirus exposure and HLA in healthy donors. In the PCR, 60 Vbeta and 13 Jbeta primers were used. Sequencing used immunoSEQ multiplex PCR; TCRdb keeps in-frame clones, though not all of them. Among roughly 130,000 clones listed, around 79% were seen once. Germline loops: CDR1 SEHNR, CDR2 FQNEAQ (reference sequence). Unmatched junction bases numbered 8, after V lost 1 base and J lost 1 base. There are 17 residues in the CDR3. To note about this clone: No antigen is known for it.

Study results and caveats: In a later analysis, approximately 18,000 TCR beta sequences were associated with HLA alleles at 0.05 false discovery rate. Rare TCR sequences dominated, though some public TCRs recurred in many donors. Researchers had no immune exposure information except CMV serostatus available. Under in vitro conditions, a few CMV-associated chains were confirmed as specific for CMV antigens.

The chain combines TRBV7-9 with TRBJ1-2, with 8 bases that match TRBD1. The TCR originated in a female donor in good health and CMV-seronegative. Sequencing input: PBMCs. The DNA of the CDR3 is TGTGCCAGCAGCTTAGTATACGACAGGGGCAATAACTATGGCTACACCTTC. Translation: CASSLVYDRGNNYGYTF.